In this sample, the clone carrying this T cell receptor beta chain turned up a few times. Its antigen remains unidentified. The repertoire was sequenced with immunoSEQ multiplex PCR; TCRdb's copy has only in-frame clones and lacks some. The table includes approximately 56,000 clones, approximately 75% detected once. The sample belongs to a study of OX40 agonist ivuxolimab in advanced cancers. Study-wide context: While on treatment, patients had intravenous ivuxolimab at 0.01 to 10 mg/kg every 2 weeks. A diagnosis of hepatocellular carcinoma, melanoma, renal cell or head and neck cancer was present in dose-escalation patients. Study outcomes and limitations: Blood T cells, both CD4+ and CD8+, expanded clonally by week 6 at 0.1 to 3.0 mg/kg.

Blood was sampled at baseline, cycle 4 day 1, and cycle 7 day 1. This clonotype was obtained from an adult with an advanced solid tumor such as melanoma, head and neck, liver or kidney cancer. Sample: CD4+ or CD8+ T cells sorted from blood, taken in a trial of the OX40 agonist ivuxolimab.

CDR3 DNA sequence: TGTGCCACCAGCAGAGTTCCCGTTGGGAACTATGGCTACACCTTC. The encoded protein is CATSRVPVGNYGYTF. The rearrangement joins TRBV15 to TRBJ1-2; D ambiguous. Trimming pared 1 base from V and 2 bases from J, leaving 11 bases between. Germline values: CDR1 LNHNV, CDR2 YYDKDF (reference sequence). The CDR3 totals 15 residues.